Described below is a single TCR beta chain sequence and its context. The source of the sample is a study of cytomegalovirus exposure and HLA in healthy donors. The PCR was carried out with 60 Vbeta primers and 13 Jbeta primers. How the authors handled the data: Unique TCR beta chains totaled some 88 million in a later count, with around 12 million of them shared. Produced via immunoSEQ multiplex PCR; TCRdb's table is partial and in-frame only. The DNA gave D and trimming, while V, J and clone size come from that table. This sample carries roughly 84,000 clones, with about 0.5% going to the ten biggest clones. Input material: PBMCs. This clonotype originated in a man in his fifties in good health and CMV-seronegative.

The CDR3 spells CASSHRRGDTEAFF. CDR3 bases: TGTGCCAGCAGCCATCGGCGGGGAGACACTGAAGCTTTCTTT. The chain carries TRBV11-2 and TRBJ1-1, with D unresolved. CDR1 and CDR2 (germline): SGHAT, FQNNGV. Trimming stripped 5 bases from V and 3 bases from J, with 13 bases between. The CDR3 contains 14 residues.